This paragraph reports one T cell receptor beta chain. The antigen remains undetermined. This specimen belongs to a study of T cell repertoires in cytomegalovirus infection. The overall study: CMV epitopes that were recently identified and HLA-C-restricted were used alongside well-studied HLA-B-restricted ones. Shared public TCR beta signatures pointed to both CMV infection and a matching HLA type.

CDR1 is SGHRS and CDR2 is YFSETQ in the germline V gene. J gave up 3 bases and V 6 bases, and 9 bases lay outside the gene matches. The CDR3 has 15 residues. General study results and limits: There were HLA-C-restricted CMV-specific TCR beta clonotypes dominating the ex vivo response. Carriers of CMV plus the relevant HLA were identified by cumulative public TCR beta family frequency.

Each CDR3 protein gets one entry after TCRdb re-called the reads with MiXCR. The sample gives 75,000 to 100,000 distinct CDR3 sequences, 25% to 35% of which show up once; 65% to 75% is in the top ten. Sample: CD8+ T cells from cultured PBMCs, taken from culture after CMV antigen stimulation. This rearrangement joins TRBV5-1 to TRBJ2-1, with TRBD2 matching over 7 bases. The sequence was collected from a human donor in good health (CMV status not recorded). Some clones in this sample may be carry-over from other donors' samples. In DNA form, the CDR3 reads TGCGCCAGCATCCGGTCGGGGGGAAACTACAATGAGCAGTTCTTC. It codes for CASIRSGGNYNEQFF.